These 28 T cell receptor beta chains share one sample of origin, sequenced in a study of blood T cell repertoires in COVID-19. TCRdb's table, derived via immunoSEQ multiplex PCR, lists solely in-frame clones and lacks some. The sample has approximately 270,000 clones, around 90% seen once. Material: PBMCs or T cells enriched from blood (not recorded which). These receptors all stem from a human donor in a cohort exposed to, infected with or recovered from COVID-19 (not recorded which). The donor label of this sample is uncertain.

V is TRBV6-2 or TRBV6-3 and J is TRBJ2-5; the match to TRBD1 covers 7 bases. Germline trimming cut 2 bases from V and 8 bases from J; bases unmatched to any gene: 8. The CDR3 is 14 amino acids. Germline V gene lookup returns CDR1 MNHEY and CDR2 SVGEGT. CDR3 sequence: CASSYPGTVITQYF. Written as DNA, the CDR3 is TGTGCCAGCAGTTACCCCGGGACAGTTATTACCCAGTACTTC.

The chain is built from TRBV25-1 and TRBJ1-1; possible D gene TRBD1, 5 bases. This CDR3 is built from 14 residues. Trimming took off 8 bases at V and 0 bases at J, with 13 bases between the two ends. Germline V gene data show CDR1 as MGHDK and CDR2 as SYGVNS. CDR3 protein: CASRPLGVNTEAFF. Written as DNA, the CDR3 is TGTGCCAGCCGCCCTTTAGGGGTGAACACTGAAGCTTTCTTT.

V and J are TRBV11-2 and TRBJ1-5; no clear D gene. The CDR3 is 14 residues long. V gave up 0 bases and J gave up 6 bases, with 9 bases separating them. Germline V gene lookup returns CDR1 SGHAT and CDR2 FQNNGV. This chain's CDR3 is CASSLDLRSQPQHF. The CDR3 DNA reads TGTGCCAGCAGCTTAGATCTCCGGAGTCAGCCCCAGCATTTT.

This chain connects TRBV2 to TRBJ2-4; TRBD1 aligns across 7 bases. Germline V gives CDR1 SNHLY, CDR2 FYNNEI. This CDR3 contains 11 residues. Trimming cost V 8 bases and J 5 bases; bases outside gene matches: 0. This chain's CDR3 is CASDRENIQYF. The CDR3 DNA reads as TGTGCCAGCGACAGGGAAAACATTCAGTACTTC.

CDR3 region: CASSVGPVTDTQYF. The DNA for the CDR3 is TGTGCCAGCAGCGTAGGTCCAGTAACAGATACGCAGTATTTT. The rearrangement uses TRBV9 and TRBJ2-3; no firm D call. Germline V gene lookup returns CDR1 SGDLS and CDR2 YYNGEE. The length of the CDR3 is 14 residues. The V end was cut by 0 bases, the J end by 3 bases, with 8 bases between.

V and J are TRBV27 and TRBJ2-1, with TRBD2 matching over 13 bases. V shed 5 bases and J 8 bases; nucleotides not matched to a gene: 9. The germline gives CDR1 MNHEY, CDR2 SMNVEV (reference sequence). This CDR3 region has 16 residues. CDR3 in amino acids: CASSTLTSGGAYEQFF. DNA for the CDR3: TGTGCCAGCAGTACTCTAACTAGCGGGGGGGCCTATGAGCAGTTCTTC.

The CDR3 DNA reads as TGTGCCACCAGTGATTTGCAACCGATCGTTTCAGCTAACTATGGCTACACCTTC. Protein sequence: CATSDLQPIVSANYGYTF. The chain couples TRBV24-1 to TRBJ1-2, with unresolved D. Germline V gene data show CDR1 as KGHDR and CDR2 as SFDVKD. The CDR3 has 18 residues. V was cut by 0 bases and J by 0 bases, with 16 bases left in between.

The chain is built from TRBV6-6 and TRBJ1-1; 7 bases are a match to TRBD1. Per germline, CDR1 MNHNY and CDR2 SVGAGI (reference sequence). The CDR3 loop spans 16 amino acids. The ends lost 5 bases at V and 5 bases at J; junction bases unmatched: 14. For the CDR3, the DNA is TGTGCCAGCAGTCCGCAACAGGGGAAAGGTAAAACTGAAGCTTTCTTT. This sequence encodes CASSPQQGKGKTEAFF.

This chain's CDR3 is CASSTTSGGTEAFF. CDR3 nucleotide sequence: TGTGCCAGCAGCACCACCTCCGGGGGCACTGAAGCTTTCTTT. The gene calls are TRBV28 and TRBJ1-1; D perhaps matches TRBD1 (5 bases). The CDR3 covers 14 residues. The V end lost 6 bases, the J end lost 4 bases, and 15 bases lay between the germline ends. The germline V gene encodes CDR1 MDHEN and CDR2 SYDVKM.

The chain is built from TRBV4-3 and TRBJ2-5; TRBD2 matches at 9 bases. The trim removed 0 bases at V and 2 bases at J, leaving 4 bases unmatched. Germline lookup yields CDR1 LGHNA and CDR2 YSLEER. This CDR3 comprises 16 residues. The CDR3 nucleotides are TGCGCCAGCAGCCAAGAGTGGGCGGGGGGGCAAGAGACCCAGTACTTC. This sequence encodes CASSQEWAGGQETQYF.

In DNA, the CDR3 is TGCGCCAGCAGCTTCCGGGACTTAACTTTCTTT. Translating it yields CASSFRDLTFF. V and J are TRBV5-1 and TRBJ1-1; tentative D call: TRBD1 (5 bases). The germline V and J ends were trimmed by 2 bases and 12 bases, with 11 bases remaining between them. Germline V gene data show CDR1 as SGHRS and CDR2 as YFSETQ. The CDR3 has 11 amino acids.

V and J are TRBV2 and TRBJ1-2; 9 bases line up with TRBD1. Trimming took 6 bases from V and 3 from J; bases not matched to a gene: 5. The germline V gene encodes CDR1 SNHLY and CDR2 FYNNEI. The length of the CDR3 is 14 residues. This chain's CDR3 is CASSARQGDYGYTF. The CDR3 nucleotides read TGTGCCAGCAGCGCTCGACAGGGGGACTATGGCTACACCTTC. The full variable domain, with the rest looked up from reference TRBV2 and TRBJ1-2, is EPEVTQTPSHQVTQMGQEVILRCVPISNHLYFYWYRQILGQKVEFLVSFYNNEISEKSEIFDDQFSVERPDGSNFTLKIRSTKLEDSAMYFCASSARQGDYGYTFGSGTRLTVV.

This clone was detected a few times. The CDR3 DNA reads as TGTGCCAGCAGTGATTGGGCGGGGTGGGTGAATGGCTACACCTTC. Its translation: CASSDWAGWVNGYTF. The chain has TRBV6-1 and TRBJ1-2, with D hard to call. CDR1 is MNHNS, CDR2 SASEGT, per germline. V lost 3 bases to trimming and J lost 6 bases, with 17 bases between them. CDR3 length: 15 residues.

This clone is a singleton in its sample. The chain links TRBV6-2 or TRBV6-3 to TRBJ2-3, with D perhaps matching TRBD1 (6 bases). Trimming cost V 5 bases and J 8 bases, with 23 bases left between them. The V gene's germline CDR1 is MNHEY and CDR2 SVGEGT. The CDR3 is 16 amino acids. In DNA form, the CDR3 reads TGTGCCAGCAGTGGGGACACTTCACAGATACAGGTTACGCAGTATTTT. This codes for CASSGDTSQIQVTQYF.

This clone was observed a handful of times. CDR3 in amino acids: CASSLATSGGYNEQFF. The DNA for the CDR3 is TGTGCCAGCAGCTTAGCCACTAGCGGGGGCTACAATGAGCAGTTCTTC. The chain recombines TRBV7-3 with TRBJ2-1; TRBD2 matches at 11 bases. The CDR3 extends over 16 amino acids. V dropped 2 bases and J dropped 3; count of bases not matched to a gene: 3. Germline V lookup: CDR1 SGHTA, CDR2 FQGTGA. The full variable domain, rest sourced from reference TRBV7-3 and TRBJ2-1, is GAGVSQTPSNKVTEKGKYVELRCDPISGHTALYWYRQSLGQGPEFLIYFQGTGAADDSGLPNDRFFAVRPEGSVSTLKIQRTERGDSAVYLCASSLATSGGYNEQFFGPGTRLTVL.

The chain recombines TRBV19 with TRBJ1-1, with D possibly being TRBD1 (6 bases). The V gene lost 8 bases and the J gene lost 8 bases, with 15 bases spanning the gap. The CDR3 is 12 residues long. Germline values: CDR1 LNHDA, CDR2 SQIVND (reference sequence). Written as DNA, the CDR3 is TGTGCCAGTTCCTATGAGGGGGTCGAAGCTTTCTTT. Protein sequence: CASSYEGVEAFF.

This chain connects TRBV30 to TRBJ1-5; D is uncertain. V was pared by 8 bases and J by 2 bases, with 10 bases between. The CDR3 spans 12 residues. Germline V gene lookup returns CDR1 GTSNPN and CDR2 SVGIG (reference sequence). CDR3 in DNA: TGTGCCGGAGGTAACTGCAATCAGCCCCAGCATTTT. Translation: CAGGNCNQPQHF.

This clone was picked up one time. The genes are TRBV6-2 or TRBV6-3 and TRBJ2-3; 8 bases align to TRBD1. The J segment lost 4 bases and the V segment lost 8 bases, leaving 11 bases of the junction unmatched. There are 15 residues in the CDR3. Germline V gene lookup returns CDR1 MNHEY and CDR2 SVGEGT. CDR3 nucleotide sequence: TGTGCCAGCGGTTTTTTCAGGGGGCTGGCAGATACGCAGTATTTT. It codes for CASGFFRGLADTQYF.

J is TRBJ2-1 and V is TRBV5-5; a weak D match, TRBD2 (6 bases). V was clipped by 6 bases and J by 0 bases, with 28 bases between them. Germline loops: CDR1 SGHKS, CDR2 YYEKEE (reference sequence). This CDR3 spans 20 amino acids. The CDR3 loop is CASIPGPGTPFLSSYNEQFF. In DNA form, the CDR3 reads TGTGCCAGCATCCCTGGACCAGGGACTCCCTTCCTAAGCTCCTACAATGAGCAGTTCTTC.

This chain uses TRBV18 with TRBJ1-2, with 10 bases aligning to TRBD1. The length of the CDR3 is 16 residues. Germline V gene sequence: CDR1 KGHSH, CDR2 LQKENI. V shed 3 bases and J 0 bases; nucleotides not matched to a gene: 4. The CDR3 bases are TGTGCCAGCTCACCGGGACAGGGGAGGGCTAACTATGGCTACACCTTC. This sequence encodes CASSPGQGRANYGYTF. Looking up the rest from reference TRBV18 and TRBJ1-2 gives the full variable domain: NAGVMQNPRHLVRRRGQEARLRCSPMKGHSHVYWYRQLPEEGLKFMVYLQKENIIDESGMPKERFSAEFPKEGPSILRIQQVVRGDSAAYFCASSPGQGRANYGYTFGSGTRLTVV.

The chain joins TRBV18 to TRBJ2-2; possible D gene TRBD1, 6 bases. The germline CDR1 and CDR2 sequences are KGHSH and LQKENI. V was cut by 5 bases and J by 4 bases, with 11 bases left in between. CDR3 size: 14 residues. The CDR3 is CASSSTGRTGELFF. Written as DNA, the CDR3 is TGTGCCAGCTCATCCACAGGGCGCACCGGGGAGCTGTTTTTT.

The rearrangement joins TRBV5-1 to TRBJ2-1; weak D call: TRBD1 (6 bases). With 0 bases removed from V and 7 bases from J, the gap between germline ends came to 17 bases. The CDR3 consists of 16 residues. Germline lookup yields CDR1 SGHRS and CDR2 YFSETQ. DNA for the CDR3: TGCGCCAGCAGCTTGGGCTCCAGGGGCAACTTTAATGAGCAGTTCTTC. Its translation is CASSLGSRGNFNEQFF. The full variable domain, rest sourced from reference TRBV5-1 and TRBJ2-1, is KAGVTQTPRYLIKTRGQQVTLSCSPISGHRSVSWYQQTPGQGLQFLFEYFSETQRNKGNFPGRFSGRQFSNSRSEMNVSTLELGDSALYLCASSLGSRGNFNEQFFGPGTRLTVL.

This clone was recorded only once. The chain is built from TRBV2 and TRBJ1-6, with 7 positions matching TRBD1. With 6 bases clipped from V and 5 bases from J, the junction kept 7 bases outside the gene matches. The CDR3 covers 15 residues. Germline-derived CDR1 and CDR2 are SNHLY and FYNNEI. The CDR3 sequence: CASSQGQRNNSPLHF. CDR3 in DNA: TGTGCCAGCAGCCAGGGACAGCGAAATAATTCACCCCTCCACTTT. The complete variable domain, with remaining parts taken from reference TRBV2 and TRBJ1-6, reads EPEVTQTPSHQVTQMGQEVILRCVPISNHLYFYWYRQILGQKVEFLVSFYNNEISEKSEIFDDQFSVERPDGSNFTLKIRSTKLEDSAMYFCASSQGQRNNSPLHFGNGTRLTVT.

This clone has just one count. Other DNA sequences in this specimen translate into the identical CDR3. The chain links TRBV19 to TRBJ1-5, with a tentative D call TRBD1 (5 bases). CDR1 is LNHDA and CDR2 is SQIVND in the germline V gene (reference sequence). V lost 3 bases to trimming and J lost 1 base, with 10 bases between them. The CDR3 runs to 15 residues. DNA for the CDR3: TGTGCCAGTAGTATCGAGACAGCCAGCAATCAGCCCCAGCATTTT. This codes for CASSIETASNQPQHF.

The CDR3 bases are TGTGCCAGCTCACCACCGGGACTATCTACTTCCACAGATACGCAGTATTTT. Translating gives CASSPPGLSTSTDTQYF. The rearrangement links TRBV18 to TRBJ2-3; 7 nucleotides line up with TRBD2. V was pared by 0 bases and J by 2 bases, with 8 bases of the junction left unmatched. The germline V gene has CDR1 KGHSH and CDR2 LQKENI. The CDR3 extends over 17 amino acids.

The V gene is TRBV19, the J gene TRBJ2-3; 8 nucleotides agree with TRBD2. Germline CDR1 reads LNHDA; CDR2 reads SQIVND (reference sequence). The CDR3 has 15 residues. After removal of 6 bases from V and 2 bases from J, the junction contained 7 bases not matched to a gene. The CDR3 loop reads CASRGLAGPTDTQYF. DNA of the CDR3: TGTGCCAGTAGAGGACTAGCTGGACCCACAGATACGCAGTATTTT.

The DNA of the CDR3 is TGTGCCAGCAGCCCGAGGGATGGGACAGCCTCCTACGAGCAGTACTTC. It codes for CASSPRDGTASYEQYF. The V call is TRBV7-6, the J call TRBJ2-7, with 7 bases lining up with TRBD1. V shed 5 bases and J 0 bases; nucleotides not matched to a gene: 10. This CDR3 comprises 16 residues. Germline loops: CDR1 SGHVS, CDR2 FNYEAQ.

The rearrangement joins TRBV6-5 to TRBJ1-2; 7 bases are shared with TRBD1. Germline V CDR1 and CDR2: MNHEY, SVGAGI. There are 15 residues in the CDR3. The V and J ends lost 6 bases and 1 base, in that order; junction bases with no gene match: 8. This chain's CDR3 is CASRPTGTSNYGYTF. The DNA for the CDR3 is TGTGCCAGCAGACCGACAGGGACGAGTAACTATGGCTACACCTTC.